This T cell receptor beta chain comes out of a study of shared clonotypes between healthy human individuals. This clone was counted only a few times. The CDR3 consists of 16 residues. The germline CDR1 and CDR2 sequences are MGHRA and YSYEKL. Clones were sequenced by immunoSEQ multiplex PCR, and TCRdb holds only the in-frame ones, with some missing. The data contain hundreds of thousands of clones, roughly 70% of them seen just once; the ten biggest clones take up approximately 2%. The source material was memory CD4+ T cells sorted from blood. Subset given: CD45RA-negative fraction. This sequence joins TRBV4-1 and TRBJ2-5; 9 positions agree with TRBD2. The tail of the sequence fits TRBJ2-7 better, so the J call may be wrong. This TCR was sampled from a woman in her twenties or thirties in good health. The CDR3 nucleotides are TGCGCCAGCAGCCAAGATTGGACTAGCGACTCCTACGAGCAGTACTTC. Encoded protein: CASSQDWTSDSYEQYF.